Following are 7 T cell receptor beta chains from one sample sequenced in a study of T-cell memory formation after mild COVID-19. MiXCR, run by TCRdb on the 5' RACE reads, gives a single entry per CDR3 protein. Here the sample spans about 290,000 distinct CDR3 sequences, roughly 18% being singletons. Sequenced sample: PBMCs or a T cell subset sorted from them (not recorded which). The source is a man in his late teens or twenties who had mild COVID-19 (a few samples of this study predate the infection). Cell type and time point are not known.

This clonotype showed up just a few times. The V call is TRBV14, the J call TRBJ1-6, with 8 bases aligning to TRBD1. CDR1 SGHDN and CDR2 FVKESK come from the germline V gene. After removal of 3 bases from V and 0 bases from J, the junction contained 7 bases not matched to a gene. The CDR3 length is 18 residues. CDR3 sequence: CASSHGDRRSSYNSPLHF. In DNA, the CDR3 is TGTGCCAGCAGCCATGGGGACAGGCGTAGCTCCTATAATTCACCCCTCCACTTT.

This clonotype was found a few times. The CDR3 here is CASSKGLTNTGELFF. In nucleotides, the CDR3 is TGTGCCAGCAGCAAGGGACTAACCAACACCGGGGAGCTGTTTTTT. The rearrangement links TRBV12-3 or TRBV12-4 to TRBJ2-2; 7 positions match TRBD2. The CDR3 runs 15 residues. Trimming took 6 bases from V and 2 from J; bases not matched to a gene: 6.

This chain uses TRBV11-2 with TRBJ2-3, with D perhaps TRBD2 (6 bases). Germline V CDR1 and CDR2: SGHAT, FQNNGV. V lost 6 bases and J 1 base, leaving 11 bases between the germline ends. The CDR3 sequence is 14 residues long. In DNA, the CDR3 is TGTGCCAGCAGGACGACGGGGGGCACAGATACGCAGTATTTT. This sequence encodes CASRTTGGTDTQYF.

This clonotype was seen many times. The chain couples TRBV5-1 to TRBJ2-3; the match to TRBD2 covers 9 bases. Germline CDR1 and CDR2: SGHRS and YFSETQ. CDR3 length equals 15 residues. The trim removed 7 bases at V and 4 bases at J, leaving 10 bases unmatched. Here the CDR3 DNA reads TGCGCCAGCGGTTTACTTAGCGGGGGACCAGATACGCAGTATTTT. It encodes CASGLLSGGPDTQYF.

This CDR3 is CASSQDRGQGDEQYF. CDR3 DNA: TGCGCCAGCAGCCAAGATCGTGGCCAGGGCGACGAGCAGTACTTC. The chain combines TRBV4-3 with TRBJ2-7; a possible D gene is TRBD1 (5 bases). This CDR3 is built from 15 residues. V lost 0 bases and J 5 bases, leaving 14 bases between the germline ends. The germline V gene has CDR1 LGHNA and CDR2 YSLEER.

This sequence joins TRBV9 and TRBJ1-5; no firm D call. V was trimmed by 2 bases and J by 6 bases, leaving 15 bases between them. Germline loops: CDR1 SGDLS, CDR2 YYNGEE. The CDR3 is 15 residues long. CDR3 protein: CASSVGPSGSQPQHF. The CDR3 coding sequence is TGTGCCAGCAGCGTCGGTCCCTCAGGATCTCAGCCCCAGCATTTT.

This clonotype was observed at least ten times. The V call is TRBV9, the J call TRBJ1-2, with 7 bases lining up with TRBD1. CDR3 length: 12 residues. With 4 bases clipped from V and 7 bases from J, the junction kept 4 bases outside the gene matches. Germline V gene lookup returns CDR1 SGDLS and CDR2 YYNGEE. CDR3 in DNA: TGTGCCAGCAGCCGAGGGGGCTCTGGCTACACCTTC. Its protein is CASSRGGSGYTF.